What follows are 23 T cell receptor beta chains derived from one specimen sequenced in a study of read filtering for tumor transcriptome and immune sequencing. The library was built from around 400 ng RNA with molecular barcoded adaptors for alpha/delta and beta/gamma chains. TCRdb processed the reads anew with MiXCR; each CDR3 protein has one entry. Here the sample spans some 140,000 distinct CDR3 sequences, roughly an eighth being singletons. Source material: a population of CD138-negative cells sorted from bone marrow. The source of these receptors is a donor at least 40 years old with multiple myeloma.

In this sample, this clonotype turned up many times. The rearrangement joins TRBV6-1 to TRBJ1-5; 7 positions agree with TRBD1. The CDR3 spans 14 residues. With 6 bases clipped from V and 3 bases from J, the junction kept 5 bases outside the gene matches. Germline V gene lookup returns CDR1 MNHNS and CDR2 SASEGT. CDR3: CASRDGQVNQPQHF. DNA for the CDR3: TGTGCCAGCAGGGACGGACAGGTCAATCAGCCCCAGCATTTT.

This clonotype came up many times. This sequence joins TRBV7-9 and TRBJ1-5; D gene uncertain. The CDR3 has 15 amino acids. Germline CDR1 SEHNR, CDR2 FQNEAQ (reference sequence). Trimming took 1 base from V and 3 from J, leaving 10 bases between them. This CDR3 reads CASSLGTVDNQPQHF. In DNA, the CDR3 is TGTGCCAGCAGCTTAGGGACCGTCGACAATCAGCCCCAGCATTTT.

This clonotype was seen many times. J is TRBJ2-1 and V is TRBV5-6, with 7 nucleotides matching TRBD2. Looked up from germline, CDR1 is SGHDT and CDR2 is YYEEEE. V dropped 4 bases and J dropped 7; count of bases not matched to a gene: 17. CDR3 length: 17 amino acids. CDR3 DNA sequence: TGTGCCAGCAGCCGGGGGGTTGGGGGAGGGCCAGGTAATGAGCAGTTCTTC. Residues: CASSRGVGGGPGNEQFF.

This clonotype was detected only a few times. This chain links TRBV13 with TRBJ2-7; D ambiguous. The CDR3 spans 12 residues. V was clipped by 9 bases and J by 2 bases, with 11 bases between them. Per germline, CDR1 PRHDT and CDR2 FYEKMQ (reference sequence). CDR3 in DNA: TGTGCCAGTGCCTCCCGTACCTACGAGCAGTACTTC. Amino acid sequence: CASASRTYEQYF.

There are many counts of this clonotype. Likely a read error: the CDR3 ends without its conserved phenylalanine or tryptophan. The chain uses TRBV11-3 and TRBJ2-2; the D gene is possibly TRBD1 (6 bases). CDR3 size: 13 residues. CDR1 and CDR2 (germline): SGHNT, YENEEA. Trimming took 5 bases from V and 6 from J, leaving 10 bases between them. CDR3 protein: CASSLTGSGELFS. The CDR3, as DNA: TGTGCCAGCAGCCTCACAGGGTCCGGGGAGCTGTTTTCT.

This chain connects TRBV12-3 or TRBV12-4 to TRBJ2-3, with 7 positions matching TRBD2. This CDR3 region has 15 residues. V lost 9 bases to trimming and J lost 1 base; unmatched junction nucleotides: 10. DNA of the CDR3: TGTGCCAGTGCCCCCCCCAGCGGGGGCACAGATACGCAGTATTTT. It translates to CASAPPSGGTDTQYF.

In this sample, this clonotype turned up many times. The chain couples TRBV20-1 to TRBJ2-5, with D maybe TRBD2 (5 bases). Trimming removed 7 bases from V and 3 bases from J, with 15 bases in between. Germline CDR1 reads DFQATT; CDR2 reads SNEGSKA (reference sequence). The CDR3 totals 13 residues. In DNA, the CDR3 is TGCAGTGTGCAGCGGTCCCGCGAAGAGACCCAGTACTTC. Its protein product is CSVQRSREETQYF.

With respect to this clonotype: Since a far larger clone is one base different, this is likely a read error. The rearrangement uses TRBV7-8 and TRBJ1-1; D perhaps matches TRBD1 (5 bases). Germline V gene lookup returns CDR1 SGHVS and CDR2 FQNEAQ. This CDR3 is 14 amino acids long. The CDR3 DNA follows: TGTGCCACCAGCTTAGGCGGGGGGGGCACTGAAGCTTTCTTT. It yields the protein CATSLGGGGTEAFF.

This clonotype occurred many times. The chain joins TRBV7-9 to TRBJ2-7; TRBD1 agrees at 9 bases. Germline assignment: CDR1 SEHNR and CDR2 FQNEAQ (reference sequence). CDR3 length: 14 amino acids. Trimming cost V 3 bases and J 5 bases; bases outside gene matches: 5. The CDR3 DNA reads as TGTGCCAGCAGCTTGCAGGGACAGGGTCACGAGCAGTACTTC. Encoded protein: CASSLQGQGHEQYF. The entire variable domain, with the rest obtained from reference TRBV7-9 and TRBJ2-7, is as follows: DTGVSQNPRHKITKRGQNVTFRCDPISEHNRLYWYRQTLGQGPEFLTYFQNEAQLEKSRLLSDRFSAERPKGSFSTLEIQRTEQGDSAMYLCASSLQGQGHEQYFGPGTRLTVT.

At least ten counts were recorded for this clonotype. DNA for the CDR3: TGCAGTGCCAAGCGGGAGAGTCCCGGAACGCAGTATTTT. Translating it yields CSAKRESPGTQYF. The chain couples TRBV20-1 to TRBJ2-3; 8 bases are shared with TRBD2. The CDR3 runs to 13 residues. Germline V gives CDR1 DFQATT, CDR2 SNEGSKA (reference sequence). The V and J ends lost 6 bases and 9 bases, in that order; junction bases with no gene match: 11.

This clonotype was detected ten times or more. The rearrangement joins TRBV20-1 to TRBJ1-6, with TRBD1 matching over 8 bases. In germline, CDR1 is DFQATT, CDR2 SNEGSKA (reference sequence). This CDR3 contains 15 residues. V lost 3 bases, J lost 4 bases, and 5 bases stayed unmatched. The CDR3 nucleotides are TGCAGTGCTAGTGGGGGACAGGTGTATAATTCACCCCTCCACTTT. The encoded protein is CSASGGQVYNSPLHF.

Concerning this clonotype itself: The germline gene is not matched at one end of the junction; a read error may be the cause. The chain couples TRBV6-6 to TRBJ2-2; TRBD2 matches at 14 bases. CDR1 MNHNY and CDR2 SVGAGI come from the germline V gene (reference sequence). This CDR3 has 16 amino acids. The chain's CDR3 is CASSYSGTSGSGELVF. CDR3 nucleotides: TGTGCCAGCAGTTATTCCGGGACTAGCGGGAGCGGGGAGCTGGTTTTT.

This clonotype was found many times. This chain joins TRBV7-9 and TRBJ2-5, with D possibly being TRBD2 (6 bases). V lost 5 bases and J 5 bases, leaving 9 bases between the germline ends. This CDR3 comprises 12 residues. Germline V CDR1 and CDR2: SEHNR, FQNEAQ (reference sequence). CDR3 coding DNA: TGTGCCAGCAGCCGGAGCGGGGAGACCCAGTACTTC. Translating it yields CASSRSGETQYF.

The rearrangement joins TRBV10-2 to TRBJ2-1; 9 bases fit TRBD1. This CDR3 comprises 14 residues. Germline V gives CDR1 WSHSY, CDR2 SAAADI. J lost 10 bases, V lost 7 bases, and 11 bases had no gene match. The CDR3 region is CASTPGQGWGEQFF. CDR3 bases: TGCGCCAGCACCCCGGGACAGGGATGGGGGGAGCAGTTCTTC.

The rearrangement links TRBV6-2 or TRBV6-3 to TRBJ2-7, with 9 bases fitting TRBD1. V was pared by 10 bases and J by 9 bases, with 10 bases of the junction left unmatched. CDR1 and CDR2 (germline): MNHEY, SVGEGT. This CDR3 spans 12 amino acids. CDR3 sequence (DNA): TGTGCCACCGGGACAGGGTTGATGGGGCAGTACTTC. Protein sequence: CATGTGLMGQYF.

As to this clonotype: This probably arose from a read error, given a far larger clone one base away. The genes are TRBV7-9 and TRBJ2-1, with D possibly called TRBD1 or TRBD2 (5 bases each). The CDR3 runs to 15 residues. Germline CDR1 reads SEHNR; CDR2 reads FQNEAQ (reference sequence). The CDR3 region is CASGLVFGTGNEQFF. The CDR3 DNA is TGTGCCAGCGGCTTAGTGTTTGGGACCGGCAATGAGCAGTTCTTC.

This clonotype showed up many times. The J gene is TRBJ2-2, the V gene TRBV6-1; 7 nucleotides line up with TRBD1. The CDR3 extends over 14 amino acids. With 5 bases clipped from V and 5 bases from J, the junction kept 5 bases outside the gene matches. Germline CDR1 is MNHNS and CDR2 is SASEGT. The CDR3 sequence is CASSRTGGTGELFF. The CDR3 DNA follows: TGTGCCAGCAGTAGGACAGGCGGTACCGGGGAGCTGTTTTTT.

Note on this clonotype: With a much larger clone just one base away, this may be a read error. The rearrangement links TRBV29-1 to TRBJ2-3, with TRBD2 matching 13 bases. From germline, CDR1 is SQVTM and CDR2 ANQGSEA. The length of the CDR3 is 15 residues. Written as DNA, the CDR3 is TGCAGCGTCGGCGGGACTAGCGGGAACACAGATATGCAGTATTTT. Translating it yields CSVGGTSGNTDMQYF.

This clonotype has at least ten counts. The chain recombines TRBV7-9 with TRBJ2-7; the match to TRBD1 covers 7 bases. This CDR3 region has 15 residues. V lost 5 bases, J lost 0 bases, and 7 bases stayed unmatched. The germline CDR1 and CDR2 sequences are SEHNR and FQNEAQ (reference sequence). The CDR3 loop is CASSAGQESSYEQYF. The CDR3 region has the DNA TGTGCCAGCAGCGCCGGACAGGAGAGCTCCTACGAGCAGTACTTC.

This clonotype was counted many times. CDR3 nucleotides: TGTGCCAGCAGCTTGAGCGGGAGGTCCTACAATGAGCAGTTCTTC. Its protein is CASSLSGRSYNEQFF. The chain couples TRBV7-2 to TRBJ2-1, with 9 nucleotides matching TRBD2. This CDR3 has 15 amino acids. The V gene's germline CDR1 is SGHTA and CDR2 FQGNSA. Losses at the gene ends were 3 bases for V and 1 base for J; bases not matched to a gene: 1.

This clonotype appeared many times. V usage is TRBV20-1 and J usage is TRBJ2-1, with 10 bases fitting TRBD2. The CDR3 extends over 18 amino acids. Losses at the gene ends were 0 bases for V and 4 bases for J; bases not matched to a gene: 12. The germline V gene has CDR1 DFQATT and CDR2 SNEGSKA (reference sequence). CDR3 nucleotide sequence: TGCAGTGCTAGAGATCCCGGGGGTCAGCGGGGGGGATACAATGAGCAGTTCTTC. Its translation: CSARDPGGQRGGYNEQFF.

With regard to this clonotype: The conserved phenylalanine or tryptophan normally closing the CDR3 is absent here, so this likely arose from a read error. The V call is TRBV7-2, the J call TRBJ1-5; no firm D call. This CDR3 has 14 amino acids. Looked up from germline, CDR1 is SGHTA and CDR2 is FQGNSA. V gave up 2 bases and J gave up 5 bases, with 10 bases separating them. CDR3 sequence reads: CASSLYPGDQPQHL. CDR3 sequence (DNA): TGTGCCAGCAGCTTATACCCGGGCGATCAGCCCCAGCATCTT.

This clonotype occurred many times. The V call is TRBV11-2, the J call TRBJ1-1; D gene unclear. V lost 5 bases to trimming and J lost 1 base, with 14 bases between them. Germline V CDR1 and CDR2: SGHAT, FQNNGV. CDR3 length: 15 residues. CDR3 in amino acids: CASSLTTASNTEAFF. CDR3 DNA: TGTGCCAGCAGCCTAACGACCGCGTCGAACACTGAAGCTTTCTTT.